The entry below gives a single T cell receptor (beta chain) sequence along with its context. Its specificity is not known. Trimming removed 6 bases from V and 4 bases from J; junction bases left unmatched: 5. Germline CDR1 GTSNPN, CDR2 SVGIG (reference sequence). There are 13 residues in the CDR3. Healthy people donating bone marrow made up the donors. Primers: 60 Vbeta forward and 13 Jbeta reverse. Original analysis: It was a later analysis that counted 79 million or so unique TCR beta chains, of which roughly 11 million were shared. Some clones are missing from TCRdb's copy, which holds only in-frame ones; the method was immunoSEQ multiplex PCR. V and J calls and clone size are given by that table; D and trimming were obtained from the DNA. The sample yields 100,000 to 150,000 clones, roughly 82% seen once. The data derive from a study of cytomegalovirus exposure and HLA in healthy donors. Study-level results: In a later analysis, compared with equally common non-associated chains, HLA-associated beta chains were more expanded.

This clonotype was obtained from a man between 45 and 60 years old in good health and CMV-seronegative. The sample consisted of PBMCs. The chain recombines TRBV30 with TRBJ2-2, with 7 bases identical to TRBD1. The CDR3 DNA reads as TGTGCCTGCGACAGGGTGGGCACCGGGGAGCTGTTTTTT. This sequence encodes CACDRVGTGELFF.